This T cell receptor beta chain derives from a study of T cell repertoires in cytomegalovirus infection. The wider study: TCR beta signatures that were public indicated CMV infection and matching HLA type.

One entry per CDR3 protein results from TCRdb running MiXCR on the reads. The table lists about 440,000 distinct CDR3 sequences, 25% to 40% of them singletons, with roughly an eighth in the top ten. A remark on this clonotype: One base away lies a much larger clone, so this may be a sequencing read error.

CDR1 SGHTA and CDR2 FQGNSA come from the germline V gene. Trimming at V came to 4 bases and at J to 11 bases, leaving 9 bases not matched to a gene. CDR3 length equals 13 residues. Source material: PBMCs. This chain joins TRBV7-2 and TRBJ2-7, with 9 bases that match TRBD1. The sequence was obtained from a human donor in good health (CMV status not recorded). Some clones in this sample may be carry-over from other donors' samples. The CDR3 bases are TGTGCCAGCAGCTACCCACAGGGGGCAGGGGAGTACTTC. It encodes CASSYPQGAGEYF.